The sample holds one count of the clone carrying this TCR beta chain. Its antigen remains unidentified. This record belongs to a study of cytomegalovirus exposure and HLA in healthy donors. Study conclusions and caveats: TCR sequences were mostly rare, though some public TCRs occurred in many donors.

In germline, CDR1 is SNHLY, CDR2 FYNNEI. CDR3 size: 15 residues. Trimming shortened V by 7 bases and J by 1 base, and 16 bases separated the two germline ends. The PCR contained 60 Vbeta and 13 Jbeta primers. Sequencing used immunoSEQ multiplex PCR; TCRdb keeps in-frame clones, though not all of them. Of fewer than 70,000 clones in the sample, 74% are singletons; the top ten hold more than 9.5%. What was sequenced was PBMCs. The V call is TRBV2, the J call TRBJ1-1; D may be TRBD1 (6 bases). The receptor was derived from a woman in her sixties in good health and CMV-seropositive. In nucleotides, the CDR3 is TGTGCCAGCAACAAACAGGGTTTAGGGAACACTGAAGCTTTCTTT. Residues: CASNKQGLGNTEAFF.